The rows below give T cell receptor beta chains drawn from one sample of a study of metastatic and nonmetastatic thyroid tumors. TCRdb re-analyzed the PCR reads using MiXCR. The data hold about 15,000 clones, with 20% to 30% observed a single time. Sequencing input: tumor tissue. The receptor source for this set is a female donor with papillary thyroid cancer or a benign thyroid nodule (not recorded which). Some clones in this sample may be carry-over from other donors' samples. Each CDR3 is given with its conserved first and last residue. A D gene is named only where the DNA matches it firmly. The size of a clone is reported for some rows only, either as once, few or many, or as a class for expanded clones.

D gene: -
V gene: TRBV5-1
J gene: TRBJ2-7
clone size: many
CDR3 protein: CASSLERGYEQYF
CDR3 DNA: TGCGCCAGCAGCTTGGAACGGGGCTACGAGCAGTACTTC

D gene: TRBD2
V gene: TRBV6-5
J gene: TRBJ2-1
clone size: few
CDR3 protein: CASSYGAGSYNEQFF
CDR3 DNA: TGTGCCAGCAGTTACGGAGCGGGATCGTACAATGAGCAGTTCTTC

D gene: TRBD1
V gene: TRBV29-1
J gene: TRBJ1-4
clone size: many
CDR3 protein: CSVGGRGLEKLFF
CDR3 DNA: TGCAGCGTTGGGGGCAGGGGGCTAGAAAAACTGTTTTTT

D gene: -
V gene: TRBV5-1
J gene: TRBJ1-2
clone size: many
CDR3 protein: CASSLSGINYGYTF
CDR3 DNA: TGCGCCAGCAGCTTGTCCGGGATTAACTATGGCTACACCTTC

D gene: TRBD1
V gene: TRBV20-1
J gene: TRBJ1-1
clone size: many
CDR3 protein: CSAPGQGGMFTEAFF
CDR3 DNA: TGCAGTGCTCCAGGACAGGGAGGGATGTTCACTGAAGCTTTCTTT

D gene: -
V gene: TRBV5-1
J gene: TRBJ1-1
clone size: -
CDR3 protein: CASRYGGDTEAFF
CDR3 DNA: TGCGCCAGCAGATATGGGGGCGACACTGAAGCTTTCTTT

D gene: TRBD1
V gene: TRBV7-9
J gene: TRBJ1-2
clone size: -
CDR3 protein: CASSQQGFGWYGYTF
CDR3 DNA: TGTGCCAGCAGTCAACAGGGGTTCGGGTGGTATGGCTACACCTTC

D gene: -
V gene: TRBV30
J gene: TRBJ2-1
clone size: many
CDR3 protein: CAWSLTIEQFF
CDR3 DNA: TGTGCCTGGAGTCTGACCATTGAGCAGTTCTTC

D gene: -
V gene: TRBV5-1
J gene: TRBJ2-3
clone size: many
CDR3 protein: CASSLAFGTDTQYF
CDR3 DNA: TGCGCCAGCAGCTTGGCATTTGGGACAGATACGCAGTATTTT

D gene: -
V gene: TRBV7-3
J gene: TRBJ1-6
clone size: -
CDR3 protein: CASSLIPGDNSPLHF
CDR3 DNA: TGTGCCAGCAGCTTAATTCCGGGGGACAATTCACCCCTCCACTTT

D gene: TRBD1
V gene: TRBV30
J gene: TRBJ1-5
clone size: many
CDR3 protein: CAWSDKTGEVQPQHF
CDR3 DNA: TGTGCCTGGAGCGATAAAACAGGGGAGGTACAGCCCCAGCATTTT

D gene: TRBD2
V gene: TRBV7-9
J gene: TRBJ2-1
clone size: many
CDR3 protein: CASSLGAGRYNEQFF
CDR3 DNA: TGTGCCAGCAGCTTAGGAGCGGGACGGTACAATGAGCAGTTCTTC

D gene: TRBD2
V gene: TRBV20-1
J gene: TRBJ2-1
clone size: medium-sized
CDR3 protein: CSASSGWTSGRNNEQFF
CDR3 DNA: TGCAGTGCTAGTAGTGGTTGGACTAGCGGGAGGAACAATGAGCAGTTCTTC

D gene: -
V gene: TRBV11-2
J gene: TRBJ2-1
clone size: -
CDR3 protein: CASSLQSQVGNNEQFF
CDR3 DNA: TGTGCCAGCAGCCTCCAGTCTCAAGTGGGGAACAATGAGCAGTTCTTC

D gene: TRBD1
V gene: TRBV6-1
J gene: TRBJ2-7
clone size: few
CDR3 protein: CATVRDRGFLWWGQYF
CDR3 DNA: TGTGCCACCGTCAGGGACAGGGGGTTTTTGTGGTGGGGGCAGTACTTC

D gene: TRBD2
V gene: TRBV6-4
J gene: TRBJ2-1
clone size: many
CDR3 protein: CASSVAGGGNEQFF
CDR3 DNA: TGTGCCAGCAGTGTGGCGGGAGGTGGCAATGAGCAGTTCTTC

D gene: TRBD1
V gene: TRBV6-1
J gene: TRBJ1-2
clone size: medium-sized
CDR3 protein: CASSRTGGSYGYTF
CDR3 DNA: TGTGCCAGCAGTAGGACAGGGGGCAGCTATGGCTACACCTTC

D gene: -
V gene: TRBV27
J gene: TRBJ2-3
clone size: many
CDR3 protein: CASGLVTLSTDTQYF
CDR3 DNA: TGTGCCAGCGGCCTAGTAACGCTTAGCACAGATACGCAGTATTTT

D gene: TRBD2
V gene: TRBV10-3
J gene: TRBJ2-1
clone size: many
CDR3 protein: CAIRGLAPEQFF
CDR3 DNA: TGTGCCATCAGGGGACTAGCTCCCGAGCAGTTCTTC